The clone carrying this T cell receptor (beta chain) was counted many times. The data are from a study of neurological immune-mediated disorders. The CDR3 runs 15 residues. With V trimmed by 1 base and J by 0 bases, 3 bases remained unmatched. Germline CDR1 is LGHNA and CDR2 is YNFKEQ. Each CDR3 protein is one row after TCRdb ran MiXCR on the 5' RACE reads. The sample includes roughly 67,000 distinct CDR3 sequences, roughly 4% of them seen just once. This sequence was found in a man aged 50 or older with multiple sclerosis. The specimen was PBMCs. The rearrangement joins TRBV4-2 to TRBJ2-7, with 7 bases fitting TRBD1. CDR3 coding DNA: TGTGCCAGCAGCCAAGGGGCAGGGGGCTCCTACGAGCAGTACTTC. This translates into CASSQGAGGSYEQYF.